These 7 T cell receptor beta chains share one sample of origin, sequenced in a study of blood T cells in healthy people across ages. The use of a sample-barcoded 5' primer and a J-beta primer mix characterized a second PCR of about 7 to 12 cycles. In TCRdb, the 5' RACE reads were re-called with MiXCR into one record per CDR3 protein. The data show hundreds of thousands of distinct CDR3 sequences, under 65% seen once. Sequences were obtained from blood. All receptors come from a man in his sixties in good health.

J is TRBJ2-4 and V is TRBV29-1; tentatively, D is TRBD1 (5 bases). The end of the DNA is better explained by TRBJ2-7, so the J call may be wrong. The CDR3 is 12 amino acids. CDR1 and CDR2 from the germline V gene are SQVTM and ANQGSEA. The DNA of the CDR3 is TGCAGCGTTGCTCCAGGGACCTACGAGCAGTACTTC. Amino acid sequence: CSVAPGTYEQYF.

This clonotype was seen more than once but under ten times. This sequence joins TRBV2 and TRBJ2-5; no clear D gene. The V gene lost 7 bases and the J gene lost 1 base, with 16 bases spanning the gap. Looked up from germline, CDR1 is SNHLY and CDR2 is FYNNEI. This CDR3 contains 15 residues. The CDR3: CASKQHRFPQETQYF. The CDR3 DNA sequence: TGTGCCAGCAAACAGCACCGTTTCCCCCAAGAGACCCAGTACTTC.

This chain connects TRBV20-1 to TRBJ1-2; 7 bases align to TRBD1. In germline, CDR1 is DFQATT, CDR2 SNEGSKA (reference sequence). The trim removed 6 bases at V and 8 bases at J, leaving 6 bases unmatched. This CDR3 region has 11 residues. CDR3 in amino acids: CSASRQGGYTF. The DNA for the CDR3 is TGCAGTGCCTCTCGACAGGGCGGCTACACCTTC.

This chain joins TRBV12-3 or TRBV12-4 and TRBJ1-1; TRBD1 might be the D (5 bases). The CDR3 extends over 12 amino acids. Trimming took off 7 bases at V and 1 base at J, with 7 bases between the two ends. CDR3 protein: CASMGQNTEAFF. DNA for the CDR3: TGTGCCAGCATGGGGCAGAACACTGAAGCTTTCTTT.

In DNA form, the CDR3 reads TGTGCCATCAGGACAGGGAGTGACAACGAGCAGTACTTC. Its translation: CAIRTGSDNEQYF. The chain has TRBV10-3 and TRBJ2-4; 7 bases line up with TRBD1. The better agreement between TRBJ2-7 and the DNA end casts doubt on the J call. CDR1 ENHRY and CDR2 SYGVKD come from the germline V gene. The CDR3 sequence is 13 residues long.

The chain links TRBV20-1 to TRBJ2-7; 8 bases fit TRBD2. V was pared by 0 bases and J by 6 bases, with 13 bases of the junction left unmatched. Per germline, CDR1 DFQATT and CDR2 SNEGSKA (reference sequence). This CDR3 region has 16 residues. CDR3: CSARDGAPGGLREQYF. Here the CDR3 DNA reads TGCAGTGCTAGAGACGGTGCACCGGGGGGGCTACGCGAGCAGTACTTC.

The genes are TRBV11-2 and TRBJ2-3; 14 positions match TRBD2. This CDR3 is built from 16 residues. The germline gives CDR1 SGHAT, CDR2 FQNNGV. J was trimmed by 5 bases and V by 5 bases; bases with no gene match: 6. CDR3 loop: CASSRLAGGLVDTQYF. The CDR3 bases are TGTGCCAGCAGCCGACTAGCGGGGGGGCTTGTAGATACGCAGTATTTT.